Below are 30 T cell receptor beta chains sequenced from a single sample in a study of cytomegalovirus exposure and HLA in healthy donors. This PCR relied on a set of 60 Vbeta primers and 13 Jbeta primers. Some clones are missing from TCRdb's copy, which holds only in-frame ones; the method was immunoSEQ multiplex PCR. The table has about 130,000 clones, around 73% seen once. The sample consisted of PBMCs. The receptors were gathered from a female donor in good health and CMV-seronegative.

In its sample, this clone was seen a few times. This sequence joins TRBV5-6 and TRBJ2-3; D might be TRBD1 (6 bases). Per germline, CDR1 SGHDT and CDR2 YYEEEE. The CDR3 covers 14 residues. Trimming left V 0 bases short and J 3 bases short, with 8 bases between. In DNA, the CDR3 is TGTGCCAGCAGCTTGGGAAGGGGGACAGATACGCAGTATTTT. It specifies CASSLGRGTDTQYF.

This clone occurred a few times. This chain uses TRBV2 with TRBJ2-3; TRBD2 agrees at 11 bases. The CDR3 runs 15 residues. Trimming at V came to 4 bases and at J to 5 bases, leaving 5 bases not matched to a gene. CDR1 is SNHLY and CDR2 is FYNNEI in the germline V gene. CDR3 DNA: TGTGCCAGCAGTGTACTAGCGGGAGCAAAAGATACGCAGTATTTT. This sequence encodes CASSVLAGAKDTQYF.

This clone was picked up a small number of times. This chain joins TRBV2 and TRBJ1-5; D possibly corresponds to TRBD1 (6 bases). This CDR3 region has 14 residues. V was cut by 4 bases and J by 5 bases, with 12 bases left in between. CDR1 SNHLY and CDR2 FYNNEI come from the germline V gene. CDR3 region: CASSGTGMDQPQHF. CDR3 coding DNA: TGTGCCAGCAGTGGTACAGGGATGGATCAGCCCCAGCATTTT.

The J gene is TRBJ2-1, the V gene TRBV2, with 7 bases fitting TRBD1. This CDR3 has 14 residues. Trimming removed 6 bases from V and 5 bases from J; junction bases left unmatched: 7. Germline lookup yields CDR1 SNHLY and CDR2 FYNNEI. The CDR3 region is CASRGRQGHNEQFF. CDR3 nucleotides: TGTGCCAGCAGAGGGAGACAGGGCCACAATGAGCAGTTCTTC. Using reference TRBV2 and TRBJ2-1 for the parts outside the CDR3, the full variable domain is EPEVTQTPSHQVTQMGQEVILRCVPISNHLYFYWYRQILGQKVEFLVSFYNNEISEKSEIFDDQFSVERPDGSNFTLKIRSTKLEDSAMYFCASRGRQGHNEQFFGPGTRLTVL.

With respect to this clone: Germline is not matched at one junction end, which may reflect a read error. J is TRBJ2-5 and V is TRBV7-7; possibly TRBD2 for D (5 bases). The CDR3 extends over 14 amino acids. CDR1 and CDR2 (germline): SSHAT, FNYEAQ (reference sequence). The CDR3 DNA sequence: TGTGCTAGCAGTTTTTACGAGGGAGCCGAGACCCAGTACTTC. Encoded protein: CASSFYEGAETQYF.

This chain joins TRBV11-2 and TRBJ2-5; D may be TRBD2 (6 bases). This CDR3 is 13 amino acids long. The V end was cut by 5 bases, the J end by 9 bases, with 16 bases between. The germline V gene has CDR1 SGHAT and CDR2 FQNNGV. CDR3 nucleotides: TGTGCCAGCAGCCCAGTCTGGGACTCCCCCCAGTACTTC. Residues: CASSPVWDSPQYF. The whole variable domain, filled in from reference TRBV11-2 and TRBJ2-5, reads EAGVAQSPRYKIIEKRQSVAFWCNPISGHATLYWYQQILGQGPKLLIQFQNNGVVDDSQLPKDRFSAERLKGVDSTLKIQPAKLEDSAVYLCASSPVWDSPQYFGPGTRLLVL.

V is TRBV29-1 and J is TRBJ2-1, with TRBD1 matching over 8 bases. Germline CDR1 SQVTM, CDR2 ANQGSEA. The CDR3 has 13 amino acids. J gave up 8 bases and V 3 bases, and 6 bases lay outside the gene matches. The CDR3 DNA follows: TGCAGCGTTGATTCGATACAGGGGGATGAGCAGTTCTTC. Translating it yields CSVDSIQGDEQFF.

CDR3: CASSRGTSADTDTQYF. In DNA, the CDR3 is TGCGCCAGCAGCCGCGGGACTAGCGCCGACACAGATACGCAGTATTTT. J is TRBJ2-3 and V is TRBV4-3, with 10 bases matching TRBD2. Germline trimming cut 4 bases from V and 2 bases from J; bases unmatched to any gene: 6. CDR3 length equals 16 residues. Germline V gene data show CDR1 as LGHNA and CDR2 as YSLEER.

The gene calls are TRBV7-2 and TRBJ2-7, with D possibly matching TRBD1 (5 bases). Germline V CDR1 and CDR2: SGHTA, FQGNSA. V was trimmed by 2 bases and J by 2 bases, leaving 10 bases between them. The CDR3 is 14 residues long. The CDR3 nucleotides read TGTGCCAGCAGCTTACAGGGCCAGCCCTACGAGCAGTACTTC. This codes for CASSLQGQPYEQYF.

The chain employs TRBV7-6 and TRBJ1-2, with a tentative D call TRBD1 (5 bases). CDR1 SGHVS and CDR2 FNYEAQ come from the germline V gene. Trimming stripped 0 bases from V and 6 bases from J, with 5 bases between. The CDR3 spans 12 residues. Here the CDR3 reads CASSLAGDGYTF. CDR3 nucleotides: TGTGCCAGCAGCTTAGCAGGGGATGGCTACACCTTC.

The CDR3 region is CASSQGRGTSGASYEQYF. The CDR3, as DNA: TGTGCCAGCAGCCAAGGGAGAGGGACTAGCGGAGCTTCCTACGAGCAGTACTTC. This sequence joins TRBV4-2 and TRBJ2-7; the match to TRBD2 covers 11 bases. CDR1 LGHNA and CDR2 YNFKEQ come from the germline V gene. Trimming removed 1 base from V and 1 base from J; junction bases left unmatched: 9. The CDR3 spans 18 residues.

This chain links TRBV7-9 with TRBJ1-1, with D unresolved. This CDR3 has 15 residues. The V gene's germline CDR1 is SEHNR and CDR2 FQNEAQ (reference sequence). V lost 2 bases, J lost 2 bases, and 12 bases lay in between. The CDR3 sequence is CASSLLEVGNTEAFF. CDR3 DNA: TGTGCCAGCAGCTTACTTGAGGTAGGAAACACTGAAGCTTTCTTT. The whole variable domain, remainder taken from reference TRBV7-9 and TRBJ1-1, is DTGVSQNPRHKITKRGQNVTFRCDPISEHNRLYWYRQTLGQGPEFLTYFQNEAQLEKSRLLSDRFSAERPKGSFSTLEIQRTEQGDSAMYLCASSLLEVGNTEAFFGQGTRLTVV.

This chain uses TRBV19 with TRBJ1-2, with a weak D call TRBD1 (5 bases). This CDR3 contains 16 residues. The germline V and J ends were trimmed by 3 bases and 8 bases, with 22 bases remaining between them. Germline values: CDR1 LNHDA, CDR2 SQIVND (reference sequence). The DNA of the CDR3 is TGTGCCAGTAGTATGTCAGCCAGGGAGGATGGATGGGGCTACACCTTC. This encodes CASSMSAREDGWGYTF.

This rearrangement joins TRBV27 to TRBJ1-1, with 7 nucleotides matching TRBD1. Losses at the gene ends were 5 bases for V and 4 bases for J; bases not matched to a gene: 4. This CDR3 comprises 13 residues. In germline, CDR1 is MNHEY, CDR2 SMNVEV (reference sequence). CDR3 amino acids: CASSLTGRTEAFF. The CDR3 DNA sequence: TGTGCCAGCAGTCTGACAGGGCGCACTGAAGCTTTCTTT.

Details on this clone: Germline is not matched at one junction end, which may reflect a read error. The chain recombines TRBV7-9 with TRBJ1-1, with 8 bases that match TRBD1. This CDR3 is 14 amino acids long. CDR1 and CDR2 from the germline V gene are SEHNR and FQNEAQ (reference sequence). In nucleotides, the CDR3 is TGTTCCAGCAGCCCCCAGGGGGCGGACACTGAAGCTTTCTTT. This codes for CSSSPQGADTEAFF.

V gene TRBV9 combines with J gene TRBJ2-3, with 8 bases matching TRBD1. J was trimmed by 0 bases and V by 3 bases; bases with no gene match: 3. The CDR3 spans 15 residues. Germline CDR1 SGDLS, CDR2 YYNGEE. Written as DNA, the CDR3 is TGTGCCAGCAGCGAATGGGACAGGAGCACAGATACGCAGTATTTT. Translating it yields CASSEWDRSTDTQYF. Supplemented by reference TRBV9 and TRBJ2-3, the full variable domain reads DSGVTQTPKHLITATGQRVTLRCSPRSGDLSVYWYQQSLDQGLQFLIQYYNGEERAKGNILERFSAQQFPDLHSELNLSSLELGDSALYFCASSEWDRSTDTQYFGPGTRLTVL.

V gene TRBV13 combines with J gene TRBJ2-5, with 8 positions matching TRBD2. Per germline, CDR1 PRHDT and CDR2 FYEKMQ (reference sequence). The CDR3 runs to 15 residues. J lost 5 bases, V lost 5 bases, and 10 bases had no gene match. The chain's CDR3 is CASSPRLTSGETQYF. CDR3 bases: TGTGCCAGCAGCCCCCGCCTCACTAGCGGCGAGACCCAGTACTTC.

For the CDR3, the DNA is TGTGCCAGCGCCGAGGGGCGGGGATCCTACGAGCAGTACTTC. Translated, it gives CASAEGRGSYEQYF. This rearrangement joins TRBV5-4 to TRBJ2-7, with D tentatively TRBD2 (6 bases). Germline values: CDR1 SGHNT, CDR2 YYREEE (reference sequence). The CDR3 extends over 14 amino acids. V gave up 7 bases and J gave up 1 base, with 15 bases separating them. The variable domain in full, completed from reference TRBV5-4 and TRBJ2-7, reads ETGVTQSPTHLIKTRGQQVTLRCSSQSGHNTVSWYQQALGQGPQFIFQYYREEENGRGNFPPRFSGLQFPNYSSELNVNALELDDSALYLCASAEGRGSYEQYFGPGTRLTVT.

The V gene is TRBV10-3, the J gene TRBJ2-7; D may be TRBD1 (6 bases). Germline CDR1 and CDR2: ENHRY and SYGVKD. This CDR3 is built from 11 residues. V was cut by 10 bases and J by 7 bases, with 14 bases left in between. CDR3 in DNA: TGTGCCACTAGGACAGAGGTTGAGCAGTACTTC. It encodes CATRTEVEQYF.

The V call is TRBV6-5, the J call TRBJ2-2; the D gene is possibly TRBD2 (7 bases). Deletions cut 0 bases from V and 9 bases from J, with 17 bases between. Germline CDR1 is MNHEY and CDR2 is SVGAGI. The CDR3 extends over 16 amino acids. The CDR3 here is CASSYSAGAISRELFF. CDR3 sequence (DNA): TGTGCCAGCAGTTACTCGGCGGGGGCTATATCCAGGGAGCTGTTTTTT.

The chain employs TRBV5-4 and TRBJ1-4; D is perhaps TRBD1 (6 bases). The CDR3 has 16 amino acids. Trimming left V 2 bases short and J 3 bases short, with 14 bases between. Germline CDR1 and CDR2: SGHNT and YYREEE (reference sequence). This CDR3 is CASSFRAGVANEKLFF. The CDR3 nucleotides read TGTGCCAGCAGCTTCCGGGCAGGGGTAGCTAATGAAAAACTGTTTTTT.

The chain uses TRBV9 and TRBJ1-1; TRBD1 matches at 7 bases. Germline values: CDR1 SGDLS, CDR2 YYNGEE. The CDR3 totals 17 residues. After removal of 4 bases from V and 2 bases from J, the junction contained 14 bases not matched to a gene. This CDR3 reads CASSPSLGDRVNTEAFF. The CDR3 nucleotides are TGTGCCAGCAGCCCCAGTTTGGGTGACAGGGTCAACACTGAAGCTTTCTTT.

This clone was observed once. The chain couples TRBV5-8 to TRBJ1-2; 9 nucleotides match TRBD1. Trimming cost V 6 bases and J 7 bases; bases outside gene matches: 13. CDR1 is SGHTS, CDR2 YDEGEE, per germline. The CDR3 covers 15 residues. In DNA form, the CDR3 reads TGTGCCAGCAACCCCGCGGGACAGGGAGGATCTGGCTACACCTTC. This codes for CASNPAGQGGSGYTF.

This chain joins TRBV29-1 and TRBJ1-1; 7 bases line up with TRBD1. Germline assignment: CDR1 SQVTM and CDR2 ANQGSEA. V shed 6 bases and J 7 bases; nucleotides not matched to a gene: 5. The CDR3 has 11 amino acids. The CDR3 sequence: CSVAQGGEAFF. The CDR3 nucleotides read TGCAGCGTAGCCCAGGGGGGTGAAGCTTTCTTT. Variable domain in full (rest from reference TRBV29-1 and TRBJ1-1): SAVISQKPSRDICQRGTSLTIQCQVDSQVTMMFWYRQQPGQSLTLIATANQGSEATYESGFVIDKFPISRPNLTFSTLTVSNMSPEDSSIYLCSVAQGGEAFFGQGTRLTVV.

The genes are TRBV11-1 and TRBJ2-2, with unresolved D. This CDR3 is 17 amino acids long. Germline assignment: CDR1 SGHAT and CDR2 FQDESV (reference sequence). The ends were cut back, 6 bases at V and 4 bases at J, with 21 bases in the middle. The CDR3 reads CASSQEGTHLSTGELFF. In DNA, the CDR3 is TGTGCCAGCAGTCAGGAAGGTACTCATCTGAGCACCGGGGAGCTGTTTTTT.

The CDR3 here is CATSRDTEGYGYTF. The CDR3 DNA sequence: TGTGCCACCAGCAGAGATACAGAAGGCTATGGCTACACCTTC. The chain couples TRBV15 to TRBJ1-2; D ambiguous. Germline V lookup: CDR1 LNHNV, CDR2 YYDKDF (reference sequence). V was trimmed by 0 bases and J by 4 bases, leaving 9 bases between them. The CDR3 is 14 residues long. Full variable domain (rest looked up from reference TRBV15 and TRBJ1-2): DAMVIQNPRYQVTQFGKPVTLSCSQTLNHNVMYWYQQKSSQAPKLLFHYYDKDFNNEADTPDNFQSRRPNTSFCFLDIRSPGLGDTAMYLCATSRDTEGYGYTFGSGTRLTVV.

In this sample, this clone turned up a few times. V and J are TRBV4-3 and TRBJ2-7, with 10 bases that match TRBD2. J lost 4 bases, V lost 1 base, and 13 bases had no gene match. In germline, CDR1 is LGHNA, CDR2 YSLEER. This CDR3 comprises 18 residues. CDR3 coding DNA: TGCGCCAGCAGCCAAGGCCTCATAGCGGGAGGAACAAGATACGAGCAGTACTTC. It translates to CASSQGLIAGGTRYEQYF.

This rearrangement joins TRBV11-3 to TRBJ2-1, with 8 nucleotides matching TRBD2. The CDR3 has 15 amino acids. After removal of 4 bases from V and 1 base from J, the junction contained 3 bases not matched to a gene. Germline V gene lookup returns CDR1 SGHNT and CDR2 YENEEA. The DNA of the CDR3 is TGTGCCAGCAGCTCTGTAGCGGGATCCTACAATGAGCAGTTCTTC. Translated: CASSSVAGSYNEQFF. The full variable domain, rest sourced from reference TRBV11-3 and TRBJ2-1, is EAGVVQSPRYKIIEKKQPVAFWCNPISGHNTLYWYLQNLGQGPELLIRYENEEAVDDSQLPKDRFSAERLKGVDSTLKIQPAELGDSAVYLCASSSVAGSYNEQFFGPGTRLTVL.

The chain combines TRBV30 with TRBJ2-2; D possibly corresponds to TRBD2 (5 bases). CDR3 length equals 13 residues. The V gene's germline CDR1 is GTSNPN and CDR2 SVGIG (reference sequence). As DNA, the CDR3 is TGTGCACTCCCGGGGATGGCAACCGGGGAGCTGTTTTTT. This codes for CALPGMATGELFF.

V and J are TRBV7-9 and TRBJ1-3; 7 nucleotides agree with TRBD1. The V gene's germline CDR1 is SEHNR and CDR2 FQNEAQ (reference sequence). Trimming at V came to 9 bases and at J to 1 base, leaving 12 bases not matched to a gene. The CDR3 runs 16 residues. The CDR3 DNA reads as TGTGCCAGTCGTGGGCAGGGGGTTGGATCTGGAAACACCATATATTTT. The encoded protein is CASRGQGVGSGNTIYF. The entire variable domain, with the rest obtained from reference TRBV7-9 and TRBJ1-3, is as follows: DTGVSQNPRHKITKRGQNVTFRCDPISEHNRLYWYRQTLGQGPEFLTYFQNEAQLEKSRLLSDRFSAERPKGSFSTLEIQRTEQGDSAMYLCASRGQGVGSGNTIYFGEGSWLTVV.